The clone carrying this T cell receptor beta chain was counted a few times. The data originate from a study of blood T cell repertoires in COVID-19. About the research overall: Material from acute and convalescent COVID-19 was sourced from the United States, Italy and Spain.

Germline V CDR1 and CDR2: GTSNPN, SVGIG (reference sequence). The CDR3 covers 11 residues. V shed 0 bases and J shed 6 bases, with 5 bases lying between them. Membership in each cohort depended on participant-reported clinical history. What the recovered Cohort 3 donors had was two negative PCRs, clearance, or symptom resolution. Original data processing: Amplification of reference gene primers provided the estimated nucleated cell counts. Generated by immunoSEQ multiplex PCR, the TCRdb table keeps only in-frame clones and is missing some. V, J and clone size were drawn from that table, and D and trimming were deduced from the DNA. The top ten clones hold over 0.95% of a sample with roughly 200,000 clones, 85% to 90% of them seen once.

The origin of this receptor is a man between 25 and 39 years old who had recovered from COVID-19. The chain combines TRBV30 with TRBJ1-1; D gene unclear. Sequenced sample: PBMCs or T cells enriched from blood (not recorded which). CDR3 DNA: TGTGCCTGGAGTGTAGCCGCTGAAGCTTTCTTT. Translated: CAWSVAAEAFF.